The entry below gives a single T cell receptor (beta chain) sequence along with its context. As yet, its antigen is unknown. The protocol was immunoSEQ multiplex PCR, while the TCRdb copy is restricted to in-frame clones and leaves out a portion. The repertoire holds approximately 20,000 clones, with about three quarters as singletons. The germline V and J ends were trimmed by 3 bases and 6 bases, with 7 bases remaining between them. Per the germline V gene, CDR1 is SGDLS and CDR2 is YYNGEE. The CDR3 has 12 residues. This entry is derived from a study of PD-1 blockade in classical Hodgkin lymphoma. Every patient had relapsed following autologous stem cell transplantation, and cohorts differed in brentuximab vedotin exposure. Patients had relapsed/refractory classical Hodgkin lymphoma with complete response, partial response or progressive disease as best response. Study outcomes and limitations: Newly diagnosed patients were reported to exhibit reduced baseline TCR diversity relative to healthy donors. With CD4+ cells, TCR diversity rose significantly by C4D1, but not with CD8+ cells.

The genes are TRBV9 and TRBJ2-1, with no clear D. The starting material was peripheral blood mononuclear cells (PBMCs), obtained before the second cycle of nivolumab. The clonotype was recovered from a human donor with classical Hodgkin lymphoma. CDR3 residues: CASSAGPNEQFF. For the CDR3, the DNA is TGTGCCAGCAGCGCTGGTCCCAATGAGCAGTTCTTC.